This T cell receptor (beta chain) was obtained from a study of blood T cells in healthy people across ages. On the study more broadly: The capture of about one barcoded beta molecule per two T cells was achieved by template switching.

Each donor had around 9.8 milliliters of peripheral blood drawn. Every sample gave at least 5.5 micrograms of total RNA when it was extracted. Deletions cut 6 bases from V and 5 bases from J, with 13 bases between. The CDR3 contains 13 residues. CDR1 is MNHEY, CDR2 SVGAGI, per germline. This clonotype came up a few times. Together with a sample-barcoded 5' primer, a J-beta primer mix was included in a second PCR lasting about 7 to 11 cycles. Using its own MiXCR run on the 5' RACE reads, TCRdb lists one record per CDR3 protein. The sample includes roughly 1,800,000 distinct CDR3 sequences, roughly 50% of them seen just once.

This receptor was obtained from a woman aged 40 to 50 in good health. The rearrangement joins TRBV6-5 to TRBJ1-2; D is unresolved. The sample comprised blood. CDR3 sequence: CASRLDYYYGYTF. The CDR3 DNA sequence: TGTGCCAGCAGACTAGATTACTATTATGGCTACACCTTC.